This T cell receptor (beta chain) was recovered during a study of T cells in Graves' hyperthyroidism and ophthalmopathy (dated by TCRdb to the late 2010s). Regarding the research as a whole: TCR V-J signatures able to tell the groups apart were searched for in a discovery cohort of approximately 95 patients, of whom more than 40 had Graves' ophthalmopathy and 57 had stable Graves' hyperthyroidism. The approximately 90 discovery patients were divided at random into training and test sets in a 7:3 ratio. Prospective prediction of ophthalmopathy was tested in an independent validation cohort consisting of some 18 hyperthyroidism patients and around 16 patients who later progressed to ophthalmopathy. The paper describes TCR Vbeta CDR3 sequencing of 120 to 150 peripheral blood samples, made up of 40 to 45 ophthalmopathy patients, 70 to 75 hyperthyroidism patients and 17 progressor patients. In more than five Graves' hyperthyroidism patients, the study also compared T-cell repertoires from thyroid tissue with T-cell repertoires from blood. Following sampling, methimazole starting at 30 mg daily was given to hyperthyroidism patients, and high-dose intravenous methylprednisolone was given to ophthalmopathy patients. Overall study outcomes, separate from this receptor: In cross-validation, a model built on a 13 V-J signature told ophthalmopathy apart from stable hyperthyroidism with approximately 91% sensitivity and about 81% specificity, and in testing the same model reached 80%/75%. Sample size was not statistically predetermined, and blinding of investigators to group allocation was not performed. In validation, progression to ophthalmopathy was predicted by the model with roughly 71% sensitivity and roughly 72% specificity, a median of roughly six months before onset. Most expanded thyroid clonotypes (frequency above 0.001) were also found in blood, which suggests that blood repertoires may mirror thyroid immune responses.

Stable Graves' hyperthyroidism was defined as no progression to ophthalmopathy during 18 months of follow-up. Hyperthyroidism patients were aged 18 to 65 years and newly diagnosed, with disease duration of less than 2 months. The study excluded patients with uncontrolled infections, other autoimmune diseases, pregnancy or lactation. Diagnoses relied on clinical symptoms, serum thyroxine and TRAb, thyroid ultrasound and orbital computed tomography. Total RNA was extracted using Trizol reagent, and RNA quality was assessed on an Agilent 2100 Bioanalyzer. The TCR beta CDR3 regions were amplified from the RNA transcripts. The first round of RT-PCR for the TCR CDR3 was performed with the HTBI primer set and the Qiagen OneStep RT-PCR kit. Libraries were constructed in a second round of multiplex PCR, after which size selection and purification were carried out. Libraries were sequenced paired-end with 100 bp reads on an Illumina HiSeq2000. The authors' analysis ran thus. SOAPnuke was used to process the raw data, throwing out any read that contained adapters or uncalled bases, had a mean Phred below 15, or lacked an exact constant-primer or identifier match. COPE v1.2.5 was used to merge high-quality paired reads, and clonotypes were defined as unique nucleotide sequences. MiTCR v1.1 was used to align clonotypes to the IMGT TRBV, TRBD and TRBJ reference segments. Analysis was restricted to V-J combinations with a frequency above 0.0001, which covered roughly 99% of repertoires. The TCS score was defined as F50 (clonal expansion) divided by E x V (chaos), with BLOSUM62-based TCRdist calculated between CDR3 peptides within each V-J. Welch's t-statistics and random forest reduced 450 to 600 V-J features to roughly 13, which were used in a naive Bayes classifier (R e1071). The Morisita-Horn index was used to measure how similar the thyroid and blood repertoires were. In-frame beta chains were kept once TCRdb had trimmed the public reads at Q25 with fastp and called clones with MiXCR. Entries are consolidated by CDR3 protein sequence, retaining the most common genes and DNA. Clone size and V and J calls follow TCRdb, not the original study. The sample table records 610,000 or so distinct CDR3 sequences; approximately 44% of these occur just once. The top ten clonotypes cover more than 7.5% of the sample.

CDR1 and CDR2, per the germline V gene, are KGHDR and SFDVKD. The CDR3 contains 18 residues, cysteine and phenylalanine counted. CDR3 DNA only is kept here, 54 bases in frame from base 1. At the junction V is shortened by 12 bases and J by 2 bases; bases outside the gene matches: 19. Regarding this clonotype: Its antigen remains unidentified. Within one base of it there is no much larger clone, and no base qualities were kept.

The sequence was collected from a woman aged 18-29 years with Graves' hyperthyroidism. The chain employs TRBV24-1 and TRBJ2-1; TRBD1 aligns with 9 central bases. The sequencing sample was made of peripheral blood or thyroid tissue (not recorded which). The DNA sequence is given as TGTGCCGCCACGTCCGCGGGACAGGGCTTCGGAGCCTACAATGAGCAGTTCTTC. Its protein reads: CAATSAGQGFGAYNEQFF.